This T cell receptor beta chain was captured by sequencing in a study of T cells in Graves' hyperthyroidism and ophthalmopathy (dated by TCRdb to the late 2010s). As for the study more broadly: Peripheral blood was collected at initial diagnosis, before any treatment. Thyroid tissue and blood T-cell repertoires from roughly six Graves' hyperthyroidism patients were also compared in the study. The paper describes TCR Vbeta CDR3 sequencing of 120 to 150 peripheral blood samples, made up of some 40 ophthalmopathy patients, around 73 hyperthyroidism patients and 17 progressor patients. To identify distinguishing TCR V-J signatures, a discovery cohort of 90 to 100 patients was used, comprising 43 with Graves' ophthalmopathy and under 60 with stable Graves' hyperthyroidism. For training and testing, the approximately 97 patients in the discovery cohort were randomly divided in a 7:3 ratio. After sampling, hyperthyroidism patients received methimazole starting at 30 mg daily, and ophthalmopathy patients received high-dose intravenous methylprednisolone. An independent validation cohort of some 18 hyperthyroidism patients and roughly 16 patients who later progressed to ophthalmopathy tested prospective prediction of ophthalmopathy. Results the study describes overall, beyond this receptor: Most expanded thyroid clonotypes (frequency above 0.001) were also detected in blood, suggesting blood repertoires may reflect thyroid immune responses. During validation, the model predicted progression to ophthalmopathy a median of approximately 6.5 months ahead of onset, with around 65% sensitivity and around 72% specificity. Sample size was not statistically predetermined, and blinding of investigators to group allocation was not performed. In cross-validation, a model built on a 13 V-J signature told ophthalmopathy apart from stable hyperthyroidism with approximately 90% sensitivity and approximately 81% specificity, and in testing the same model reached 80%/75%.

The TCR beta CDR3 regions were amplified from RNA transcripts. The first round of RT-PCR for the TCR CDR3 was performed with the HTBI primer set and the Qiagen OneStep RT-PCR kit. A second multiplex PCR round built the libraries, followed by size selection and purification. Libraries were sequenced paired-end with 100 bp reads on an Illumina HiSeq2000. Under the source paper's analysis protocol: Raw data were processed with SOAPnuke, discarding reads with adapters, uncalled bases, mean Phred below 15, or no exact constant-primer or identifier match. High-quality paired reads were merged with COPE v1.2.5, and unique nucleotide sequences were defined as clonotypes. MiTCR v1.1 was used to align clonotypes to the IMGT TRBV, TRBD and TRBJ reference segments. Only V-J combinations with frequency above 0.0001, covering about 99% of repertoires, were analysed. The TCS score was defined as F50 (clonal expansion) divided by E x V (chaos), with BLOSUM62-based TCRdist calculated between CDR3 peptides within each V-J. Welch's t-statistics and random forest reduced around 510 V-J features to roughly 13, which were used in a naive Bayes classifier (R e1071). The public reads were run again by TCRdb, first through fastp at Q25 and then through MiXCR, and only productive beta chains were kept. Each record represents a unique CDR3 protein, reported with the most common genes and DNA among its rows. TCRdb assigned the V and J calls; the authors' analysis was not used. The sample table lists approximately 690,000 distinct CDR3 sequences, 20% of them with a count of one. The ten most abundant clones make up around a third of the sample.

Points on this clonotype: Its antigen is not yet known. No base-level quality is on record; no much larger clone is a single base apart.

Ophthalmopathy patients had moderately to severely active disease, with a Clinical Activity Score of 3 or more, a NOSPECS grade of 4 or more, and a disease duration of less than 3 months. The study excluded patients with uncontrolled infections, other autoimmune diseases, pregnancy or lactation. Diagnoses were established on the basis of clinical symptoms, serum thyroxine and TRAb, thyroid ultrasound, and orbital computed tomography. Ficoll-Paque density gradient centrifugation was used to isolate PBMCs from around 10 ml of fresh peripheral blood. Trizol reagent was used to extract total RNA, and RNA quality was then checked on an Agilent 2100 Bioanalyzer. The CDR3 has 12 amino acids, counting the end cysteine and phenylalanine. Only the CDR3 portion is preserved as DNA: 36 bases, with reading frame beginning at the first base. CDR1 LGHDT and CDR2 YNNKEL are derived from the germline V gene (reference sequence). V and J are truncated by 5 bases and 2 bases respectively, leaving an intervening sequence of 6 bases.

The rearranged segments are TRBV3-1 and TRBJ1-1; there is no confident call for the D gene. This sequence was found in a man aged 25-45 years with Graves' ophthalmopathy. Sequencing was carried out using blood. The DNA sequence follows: TGTGCCAGCAGCTTGTTTAACACTGAAGCTTTCTTT. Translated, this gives CASSLFNTEAFF.